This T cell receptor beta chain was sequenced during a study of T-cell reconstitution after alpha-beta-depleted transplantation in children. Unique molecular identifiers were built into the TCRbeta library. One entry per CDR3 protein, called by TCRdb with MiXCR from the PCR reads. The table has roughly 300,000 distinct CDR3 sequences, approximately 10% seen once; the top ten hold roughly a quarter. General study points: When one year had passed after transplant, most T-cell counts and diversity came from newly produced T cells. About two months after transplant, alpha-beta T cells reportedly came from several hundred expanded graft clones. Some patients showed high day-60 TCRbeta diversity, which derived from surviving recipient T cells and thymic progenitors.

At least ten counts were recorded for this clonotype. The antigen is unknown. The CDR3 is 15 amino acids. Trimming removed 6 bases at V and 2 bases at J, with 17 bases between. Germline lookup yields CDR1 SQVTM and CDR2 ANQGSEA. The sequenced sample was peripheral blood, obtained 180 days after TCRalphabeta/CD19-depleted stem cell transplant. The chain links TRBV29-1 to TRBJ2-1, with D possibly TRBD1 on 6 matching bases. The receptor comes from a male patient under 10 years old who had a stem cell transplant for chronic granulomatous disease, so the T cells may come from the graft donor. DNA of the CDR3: TGCAGCGTAGAACAGGGTAACTGGGCCTACAATGAGCAGTTCTTC. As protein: CSVEQGNWAYNEQFF.